This entry lists 25 T cell receptor beta chains sequenced from one sample in a study of blood T cell repertoires in COVID-19. Sequencing used immunoSEQ multiplex PCR; TCRdb keeps in-frame clones, though not all of them. This table has about 200,000 clones, more than 70% appearing once. The sequenced sample was peripheral blood. The receptor source for this set is a man aged 18-30 years with active or convalescent COVID-19.

The chain couples TRBV5-1 to TRBJ2-3, with 7 bases matching TRBD2. Germline lookup yields CDR1 SGHRS and CDR2 YFSETQ. V gave up 6 bases and J gave up 4 bases; unmatched junction bases: 8. The CDR3 is 14 amino acids. CDR3 region: CASTREVGADTQYF. CDR3 DNA: TGCGCCAGCACCCGGGAGGTTGGTGCAGATACGCAGTATTTT.

V gene TRBV7-2 combines with J gene TRBJ2-2, with TRBD1 matching over 7 bases. CDR3 length equals 15 residues. Germline loops: CDR1 SGHTA, CDR2 FQGNSA. V was clipped by 2 bases and J by 1 base; unmatched bases: 1. The chain's CDR3 is CASSLRGQNTGELFF. As DNA, the CDR3 is TGTGCCAGCAGCTTAAGGGGGCAGAACACCGGGGAGCTGTTTTTT.

The chain uses TRBV4-1 and TRBJ2-1; 9 bases agree with TRBD2. Germline V gene sequence: CDR1 MGHRA, CDR2 YSYEKL. This CDR3 has 16 amino acids. J lost 4 bases, V lost 4 bases, and 8 bases had no gene match. Here the CDR3 DNA reads TGCGCCAGCAGCCCGACGACTAGCGGATTATACAATGAGCAGTTCTTC. It specifies CASSPTTSGLYNEQFF.

The genes are TRBV7-8 and TRBJ2-1; 7 bases match TRBD1. V lost 2 bases, J lost 0 bases, and 7 bases stayed unmatched. The CDR3 runs to 17 residues. Germline V gene data show CDR1 as SGHVS and CDR2 as FQNEAQ. CDR3 in amino acids: CASSLWSNRGSYNEQFF. For the CDR3, the DNA is TGTGCCAGCAGCTTATGGTCTAACAGGGGCTCCTACAATGAGCAGTTCTTC.

This clone was picked up a small number of times. As DNA, the CDR3 is TGTGCCAGCAGCTTAGCAGGAGGTGGCGGAAACACCATATATTTT. It yields the protein CASSLAGGGGNTIYF. The chain links TRBV7-8 to TRBJ1-3; D remains unclear. Deletions cut 0 bases from V and 4 bases from J, with 10 bases between. Germline V lookup: CDR1 SGHVS, CDR2 FQNEAQ. The CDR3 loop spans 15 amino acids.

This chain links TRBV7-9 with TRBJ1-1; D is perhaps TRBD1 (5 bases). Germline CDR1 reads SEHNR; CDR2 reads FQNEAQ (reference sequence). Trimming removed 4 bases from V and 5 bases from J, with 20 bases in between. This CDR3 is 16 amino acids long. CDR3 nucleotide sequence: TGTGCCAGCAGCTCGTCCTCAGTAGGCGGGGGAACTGAAGCTTTCTTT. Its protein is CASSSSSVGGGTEAFF.

The rearrangement links TRBV6-5 to TRBJ2-2; D is ambiguous. The CDR3 has 14 residues. Per the germline V gene, CDR1 is MNHEY and CDR2 is SVGAGI. Deletions cut 2 bases from V and 4 bases from J, with 8 bases between. The CDR3 nucleotides read TGTGCCAGCAGTTACGTCAGGTCCACCGGGGAGCTGTTTTTT. Protein sequence: CASSYVRSTGELFF.

The genes are TRBV7-9 and TRBJ1-1, with D tentatively TRBD1 (6 bases). The CDR3 sequence is 14 residues long. The germline CDR1 and CDR2 sequences are SEHNR and FQNEAQ (reference sequence). V was trimmed by 0 bases and J by 10 bases, leaving 15 bases between them. CDR3 residues: CASSLADTGQLAFF. CDR3 bases: TGTGCCAGCAGCTTAGCGGACACAGGGCAATTAGCTTTCTTT.

As concerns this clone: Different DNA sequences within this sample yield the same CDR3. This chain uses TRBV12-3 or TRBV12-4 with TRBJ1-1; D gene uncertain. The CDR3 runs to 13 residues. The ends were cut back, 1 base at V and 3 bases at J, with 6 bases in the middle. The CDR3 here is CASSLDRDTEAFF. CDR3 DNA: TGTGCCAGCAGTTTAGACCGCGACACTGAAGCTTTCTTT.

J is TRBJ1-5 and V is TRBV10-3, with unresolved D. The V gene's germline CDR1 is ENHRY and CDR2 SYGVKD. The CDR3 covers 13 residues. V was pared by 3 bases and J by 4 bases, with 7 bases between. Here the CDR3 reads CAISDERNQPQHF. DNA of the CDR3: TGTGCCATCAGTGATGAGAGAAATCAGCCCCAGCATTTT.

This chain connects TRBV7-2 to TRBJ2-5; D is unclear. V lost 1 base and J 5 bases, leaving 8 bases between the germline ends. CDR3 size: 13 residues. In germline, CDR1 is SGHTA, CDR2 FQGNSA. CDR3 nucleotides: TGTGCCAGCAGCTTAGGCCACGGGGAGACCCAGTACTTC. This encodes CASSLGHGETQYF.

CDR3 sequence: CASSLGTTGSSYEQYF. CDR3 bases: TGTGCCAGCAGCTTAGGAACGACAGGGAGCTCCTACGAGCAGTACTTC. The V gene is TRBV7-2, the J gene TRBJ2-7, with 7 bases that match TRBD1. With V trimmed by 1 base and J by 0 bases, 6 bases remained unmatched. CDR3 size: 16 residues. The V gene's germline CDR1 is SGHTA and CDR2 FQGNSA. Full variable domain (rest looked up from reference TRBV7-2 and TRBJ2-7): GAGVSQSPSNKVTEKGKDVELRCDPISGHTALYWYRQSLGQGLEFLIYFQGNSAPDKSGLPSDRFSAERTGGSVSTLTIQRTQQEDSAVYLCASSLGTTGSSYEQYFGPGTRLTVT.

This clone was observed a few times. The genes are TRBV6-2 or TRBV6-3 and TRBJ2-1; 12 bases are shared with TRBD2. Germline CDR1 is MNHEY and CDR2 is SVGEGT. Germline trimming cut 0 bases from V and 4 bases from J; bases unmatched to any gene: 4. The CDR3 totals 17 residues. The CDR3 region has the DNA TGTGCCAGCAGTTACTCCGGACTAGCGGGGACGTACAATGAGCAGTTCTTC. Amino acids: CASSYSGLAGTYNEQFF.

This chain links TRBV7-8 with TRBJ2-3, with TRBD2 matching over 7 bases. With V trimmed by 1 base and J by 10 bases, 8 bases remained unmatched. The germline CDR1 and CDR2 sequences are SGHVS and FQNEAQ. The CDR3 covers 14 residues. The CDR3 loop reads CASSLGAGLSSQYF. CDR3 DNA sequence: TGTGCCAGCAGCTTAGGAGCGGGACTGAGCTCGCAGTATTTT.

The J gene is TRBJ1-2, the V gene TRBV3-1 (or the pseudogene TRBV3-2); D unclear. Trimming cost V 4 bases and J 2 bases, with 14 bases left between them. CDR1 and CDR2 (germline): LGHDT, YNNKEL (reference sequence). This CDR3 spans 15 amino acids. CDR3 in amino acids: CASSPQRGVNYGYTF. Written as DNA, the CDR3 is TGTGCCAGCAGCCCCCAAAGAGGCGTCAACTATGGCTACACCTTC.

The CDR3 DNA follows: TGTGCCAGCAGTTCCTCCTTGGCGGGGGGGAATGAGCAGTTCTTC. The encoded protein is CASSSSLAGGNEQFF. The chain couples TRBV9 to TRBJ2-1, with TRBD2 identical over 9 bases. Germline assignment: CDR1 SGDLS and CDR2 YYNGEE. The CDR3 consists of 15 residues. V shed 5 bases, J shed 7 bases, and the junction held 10 bases outside the gene matches. The entire variable domain, with the rest obtained from reference TRBV9 and TRBJ2-1, is as follows: DSGVTQTPKHLITATGQRVTLRCSPRSGDLSVYWYQQSLDQGLQFLIQYYNGEERAKGNILERFSAQQFPDLHSELNLSSLELGDSALYFCASSSSLAGGNEQFFGPGTRLTVL.

The chain recombines TRBV7-6 with TRBJ2-5, with D tentatively TRBD1 (6 bases). Trimming removed 0 bases from V and 2 bases from J, with 10 bases in between. Germline CDR1 and CDR2: SGHVS and FNYEAQ. The CDR3 runs 15 residues. CDR3 sequence reads: CASSLAGTNQETQYF. The CDR3 DNA reads TGTGCCAGCAGCTTAGCAGGGACAAATCAAGAGACCCAGTACTTC.

For the CDR3, the DNA is TGTGCCATCAGTGACCAACAGGGGGCGAATGAAAAACTGTTTTTT. Amino acid sequence: CAISDQQGANEKLFF. The chain joins TRBV10-3 to TRBJ1-4, with 9 bases lining up with TRBD1. Trimming at V came to 3 bases and at J to 5 bases, leaving 4 bases not matched to a gene. The CDR3 runs to 15 residues. The V gene's germline CDR1 is ENHRY and CDR2 SYGVKD.

This sequence joins TRBV12-3 or TRBV12-4 and TRBJ1-2; D ambiguous. V lost 2 bases, J lost 2 bases, and 6 bases lay in between. CDR3 length equals 13 residues. The CDR3 coding sequence is TGTGCCAGCAGTTTACAGGCGAACTATGGCTACACCTTC. Its protein is CASSLQANYGYTF.

This chain joins TRBV19 and TRBJ1-1; no clear D. The length of the CDR3 is 14 residues. With 0 bases removed from V and 4 bases from J, the gap between germline ends came to 9 bases. CDR1 and CDR2 from the germline V gene are LNHDA and SQIVND (reference sequence). The CDR3 DNA follows: TGTGCCAGTAGTATAGATTATCGCGGCACTGAAGCTTTCTTT. Amino acid sequence: CASSIDYRGTEAFF.

This rearrangement joins TRBV19 to TRBJ2-5; possibly TRBD1 for D (6 bases). V was shortened by 4 bases and J by 0 bases, with 12 bases between the two germline ends. CDR3 length: 15 residues. Germline V gene lookup returns CDR1 LNHDA and CDR2 SQIVND (reference sequence). DNA of the CDR3: TGTGCCAGTAGTACCGACAGGAGCTACCAAGAGACCCAGTACTTC. This translates into CASSTDRSYQETQYF.

The chain uses TRBV7-8 and TRBJ1-2; D ambiguous. Germline-derived CDR1 and CDR2 are SGHVS and FQNEAQ. V shed 0 bases and J shed 4 bases, with 12 bases lying between them. The CDR3 length is 15 residues. CDR3 in amino acids: CASSLAEGASYGYTF. In DNA form, the CDR3 reads TGTGCCAGCAGCTTAGCGGAGGGTGCTAGCTATGGCTACACCTTC.

The V call is TRBV24-1, the J call TRBJ2-3; D gene uncertain. V was shortened by 0 bases and J by 4 bases, with 4 bases between the two germline ends. Germline lookup yields CDR1 KGHDR and CDR2 SFDVKD. The CDR3 runs to 13 residues. DNA for the CDR3: TGTGCCACCAGTGATTTGCCCTCAGATACGCAGTATTTT. Translating gives CATSDLPSDTQYF.

This clone was counted once. The chain carries TRBV5-5 and TRBJ1-1; tentative D call: TRBD1 (5 bases). The CDR3 is 15 residues long. V shed 1 base and J shed 1 base, with 11 bases lying between them. CDR1 is SGHKS, CDR2 YYEKEE, per germline (reference sequence). CDR3: CASSLLGQQNTEAFF. The CDR3 nucleotides are TGTGCCAGCAGCTTGTTGGGGCAGCAGAACACTGAAGCTTTCTTT.

The chain recombines TRBV10-3 with TRBJ2-1, with a possible D match to TRBD2 (5 bases). This CDR3 contains 18 residues. Germline V gene lookup returns CDR1 ENHRY and CDR2 SYGVKD. Deletions cut 3 bases from V and 1 base from J, with 19 bases between. CDR3 coding DNA: TGTGCCATCAGTGACCCCGGTTTAGCGAGACTATCCTACAATGAGCAGTTCTTC. It codes for CAISDPGLARLSYNEQFF.